This T cell receptor (beta chain) was sequenced in a study of technical replicates of blood from several donors. The CDR3 length is 17 residues. Per germline, CDR1 SGHRS and CDR2 YFSETQ. V was shortened by 0 bases and J by 3 bases, with 17 bases between the two germline ends. The protocol was immunoSEQ multiplex PCR, while the TCRdb copy is restricted to in-frame clones and leaves out a portion. The data show roughly 48,000 clones, with roughly 90% seen just once and roughly 3.9% held by the top ten. This clonotype was sampled from a human donor in good health. Some clones in this sample may be carry-over from other donors' samples. The chain couples TRBV5-1 to TRBJ2-3; TRBD2 is a possible D gene (6 bases). Sample: PBMCs. This CDR3 is CASSLGGPSVGTDTQYF. CDR3 bases: TGCGCCAGCAGCTTGGGGGGACCTAGCGTAGGTACAGATACGCAGTATTTT.